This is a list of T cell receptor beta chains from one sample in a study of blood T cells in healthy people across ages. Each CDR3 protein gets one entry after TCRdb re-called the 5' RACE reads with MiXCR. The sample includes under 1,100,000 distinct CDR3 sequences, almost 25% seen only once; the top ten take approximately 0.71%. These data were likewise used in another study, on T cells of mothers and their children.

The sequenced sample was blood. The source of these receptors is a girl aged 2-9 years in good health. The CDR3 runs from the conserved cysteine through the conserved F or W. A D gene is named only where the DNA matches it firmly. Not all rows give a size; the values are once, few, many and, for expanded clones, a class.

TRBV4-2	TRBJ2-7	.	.	TGTGCCAGCAGCCACCCGCCCTCCTACGAGCAGTACTTC	CASSHPPSYEQYF
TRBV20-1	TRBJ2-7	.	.	TGCAGTGCTCCCAGGGGACGGGGTGGGTCCTACGAGCAGTACTTC	CSAPRGRGGSYEQYF
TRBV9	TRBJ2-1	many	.	TGTGCCAGCAGCTGGGCGGTGGGGAGTAGCGCGGGTGGGGACAATGAGCAGTTCTTC	CASSWAVGSSAGGDNEQFF
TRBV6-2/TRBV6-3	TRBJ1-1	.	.	TGTGCCAGCAGTTACGGGTGGTCTGAAGCTTTCTTT	CASSYGWSEAFF
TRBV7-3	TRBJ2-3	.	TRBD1	TGTGCCAGCAGCTTAATTCCCCAGGGGGCCACGGATACGCAGTATTTT	CASSLIPQGATDTQYF
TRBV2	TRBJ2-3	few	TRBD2	TGTGCCAGCAGTGAAGCGTCTAGCGGGGACACAGATACACAGTATTTT	CASSEASSGDTDTQYF
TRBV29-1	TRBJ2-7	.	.	TGCAGCGTTGGGACGTACTACGGGCAGTACTTC	CSVGTYYGQYF
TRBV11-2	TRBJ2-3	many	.	TGTGCCAGCAGCTTTCTGTGGGGAGAATCCACAGATACGCAGTATTTT	CASSFLWGESTDTQYF
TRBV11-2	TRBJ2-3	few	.	TGTGCCAGCAGCTTCCGCTTGTGGGGCCCTCCAGATACGCAGTATTTT	CASSFRLWGPPDTQYF
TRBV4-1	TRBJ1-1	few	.	TGCGCCAGCAGCCAAGAACAGGGAGGGGACACTGAAGCTTTCTTT	CASSQEQGGDTEAFF
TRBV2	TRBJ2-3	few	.	TGTGCCAGCAGTGAAGTGCGGGGAGATACGCAGTATTTT	CASSEVRGDTQYF
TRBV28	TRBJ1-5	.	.	TGTGCCAGCAGTCCCCTGGTGGCTCAGCCCCAGCATTTT	CASSPLVAQPQHF
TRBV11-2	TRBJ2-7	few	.	TGTGCCAGCAGCGCCGACTATTCGGGCGAGCAGTACTTC	CASSADYSGEQYF
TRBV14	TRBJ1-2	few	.	TGTGCCAGCAGCCCCTTTCCCACAGCCTATGGCTACACCTTC	CASSPFPTAYGYTF
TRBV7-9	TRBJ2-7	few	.	TGTGCCAGCAGTAAGGAGTACGAGCAGTACTTC	CASSKEYEQYF
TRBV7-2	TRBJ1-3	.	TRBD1	TGTGCCAGCAGACCAGGGGGAAGGGGAGGAAACACCATATATTTT	CASRPGGRGGNTIYF
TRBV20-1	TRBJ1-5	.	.	TGCAGTGCTTTCGGGCCATCTCAAAGGGAACAGCCCCAGCATTTT	CSAFGPSQREQPQHF
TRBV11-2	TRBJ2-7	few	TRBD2	TGTGCCAGCAGCGGCAAACCGGGACTAGTAATCTACGAGCAGTACTTC	CASSGKPGLVIYEQYF
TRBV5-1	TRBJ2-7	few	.	TGCGCCAGCAGCTATCGGGGGGCCGAAGAGCAGTACTTC	CASSYRGAEEQYF
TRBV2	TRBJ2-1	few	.	TGTGCCAGCAGCGAGACTGGGATGTATAATGAGCAGTTCTTC	CASSETGMYNEQFF
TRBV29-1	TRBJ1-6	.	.	TGCAGCGTTGAAGAGCAGGAGAATTCACCCCTCCACTTT	CSVEEQENSPLHF
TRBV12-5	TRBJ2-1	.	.	TGTGCTAGTGGTTTCGGTATTGGGGACAATGAGCAGTTCTTC	CASGFGIGDNEQFF
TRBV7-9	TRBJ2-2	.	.	TGTGCCAGCAGCGACTCGAGGGAAACCGGGGAGCTGTTTTTT	CASSDSRETGELFF
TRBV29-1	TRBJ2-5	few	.	TGCAGCGTTGTCTGGCCAGCCCAAGAGACCCAGTACTTC	CSVVWPAQETQYF
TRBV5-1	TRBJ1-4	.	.	TGCGCCAGCAGCCAGGGAATGAGTAGTGAAAAACTGTTTTTT	CASSQGMSSEKLFF
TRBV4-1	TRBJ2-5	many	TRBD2	TGCGCCAGCAGCCGGACTAGCGGGAGAGAGACCCAGTACTTC	CASSRTSGRETQYF
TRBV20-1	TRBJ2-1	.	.	TGCAGTGCTAGAGATGCTTACGGGGGCCACTACAATGAGCAGTTCTTC	CSARDAYGGHYNEQFF
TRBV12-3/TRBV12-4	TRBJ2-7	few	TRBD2	TGTGCCAGCAGTTTTTTCTGGGGGGGATCCTACGAGCAGTACTTC	CASSFFWGGSYEQYF
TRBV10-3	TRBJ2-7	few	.	TGTGCCATCAAAGGACTCTTGGAGGACACCTCCTACGAGCAGTACTTC	CAIKGLLEDTSYEQYF
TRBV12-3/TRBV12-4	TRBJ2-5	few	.	TGTGCCAGCAGAGCAGGGGGGGCCGGTATGGAGACCCAGTACTTC	CASRAGGAGMETQYF
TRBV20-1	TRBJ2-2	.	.	TGCAGTGCTAAGGGAAATACGAACACCGGGGAGCTGTTTTTT	CSAKGNTNTGELFF
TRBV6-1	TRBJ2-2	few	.	TGTGCCAGCAGCCGTATTACAGGGTTCGTAGGCGCCGGGGAGCTGTTTTTT	CASSRITGFVGAGELFF
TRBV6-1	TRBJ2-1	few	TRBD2	TGTGCCAGCAGTGGGCTAGCGGCTTACAATGAGCAGTTCTTC	CASSGLAAYNEQFF